This TCR beta chain was documented in a study of cytomegalovirus exposure and HLA in healthy donors. General study points: Later work found that TCR association rates differed between HLA loci; DRB1 had the most and HLA-C the fewest.

This clone was found a few times. The antigen is undetermined. The CDR3 sequence is 14 residues long. Germline V gene data show CDR1 as SEHNR and CDR2 as FQNEAQ (reference sequence). Trimming took off 2 bases at V and 10 bases at J, with 17 bases between the two ends. Vbeta (60) and Jbeta (13) primers were used in the PCR. Clones were sequenced by immunoSEQ multiplex PCR, and TCRdb holds only the in-frame ones, with some missing. The sample holds approximately 150,000 clones, roughly 79% seen once. V gene TRBV7-9 combines with J gene TRBJ1-1; no firm D call. The sample consisted of PBMCs. The receptor was isolated from a man aged 35 to 55 in good health and CMV-seronegative. CDR3 amino acids: CASSLFGTRGGAFF. The CDR3 nucleotides read TGTGCCAGCAGCTTATTCGGAACTCGAGGAGGAGCTTTCTTT.